This T cell receptor (beta chain) was sequenced during a study of regulatory T cells in long-lasting Graves disease. The germline gives CDR1 SGHNT, CDR2 YENEEA. Deletions cut 9 bases from V and 0 bases from J, with 18 bases between. This CDR3 is built from 16 residues. The time point was: newly diagnosed GD, antithyroid drugs for less than 3 months. The TCR library was made from RNA that had been extracted from PBMCs in TRIzol. This clonotype was seen repeatedly, ten times or more. HTBI primers from iRepertoire and Arm-PCR of CDR3 regions yielded the TCR beta libraries. TCRdb reprocessed the multiplex PCR reads with MiXCR, giving one entry per CDR3 protein. This sample has 350,000 to 500,000 distinct CDR3 sequences; about a sixth occur once, and the top ten carry 20% to 25%. This sample was also put to use in a study of T cells in Graves' hyperthyroidism and ophthalmopathy. From that second work: The definition of stable Graves' hyperthyroidism was no ophthalmopathy progression within 18 months. RT-PCR in the first round (using the HTBI primer set) targeted the TCR CDR3. Most thyroid clonotypes expanded above 0.001 appeared in blood too.

The rearrangement links TRBV11-3 to TRBJ2-1; tentatively, D is TRBD2 (6 bases). The source of this sequence is a woman aged 18 to 35 with Graves disease. Sequencing used peripheral blood mononuclear cells (PBMCs), obtained at new diagnosis, from a patient treated with antithyroid drugs. The CDR3 sequence: CASTGASESSYNEQFF. The CDR3 coding sequence is TGTGCCAGTACCGGGGCTAGCGAGAGCTCCTACAATGAGCAGTTCTTC.